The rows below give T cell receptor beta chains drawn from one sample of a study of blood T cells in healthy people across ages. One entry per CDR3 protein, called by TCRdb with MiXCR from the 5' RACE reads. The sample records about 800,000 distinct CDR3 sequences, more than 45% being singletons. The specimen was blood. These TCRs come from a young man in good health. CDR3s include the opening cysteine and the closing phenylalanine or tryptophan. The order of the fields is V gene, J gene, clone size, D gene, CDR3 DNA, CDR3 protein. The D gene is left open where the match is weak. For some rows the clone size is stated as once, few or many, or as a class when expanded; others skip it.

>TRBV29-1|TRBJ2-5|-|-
TGCAGCGTTCGACCATCCAACGGGGAGACCCAGTACTTC
CSVRPSNGETQYF
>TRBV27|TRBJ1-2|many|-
TGTGCCAGCAGTTGGGCAGGGTCGGGGCCTCTGGATCACTATGGCTACACCTTC
CASSWAGSGPLDHYGYTF
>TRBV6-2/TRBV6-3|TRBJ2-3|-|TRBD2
TGTGCCAGCAGTTACCGGGACTACACAGATACGCAGTATTTT
CASSYRDYTDTQYF
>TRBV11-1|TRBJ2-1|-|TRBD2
TGTGCCAGCAGTCGACCTAGCGGGAGAGGTAATGAGCAGTTCTTC
CASSRPSGRGNEQFF
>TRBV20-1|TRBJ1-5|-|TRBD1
TGCAGTTCTGTTCCGGGACAGGGCAATCAGCCCCAGCATTTT
CSSVPGQGNQPQHF
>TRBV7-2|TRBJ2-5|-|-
TGTGCCAGCAGCCCTCAGGGGAACCAAGAGACCCAGTACTTC
CASSPQGNQETQYF
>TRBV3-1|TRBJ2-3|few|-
TGTGCCAGCAGCTACCGGACAGATACGCAGTATTTT
CASSYRTDTQYF
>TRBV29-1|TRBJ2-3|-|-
TGCAGCGTTGCCCACTTAGCGCCGAGCACAGATACGCAGTATTTT
CSVAHLAPSTDTQYF
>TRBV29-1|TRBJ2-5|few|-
TGCAGCGCCAGTTTGGACCAAGAGACCCAGTACTTC
CSASLDQETQYF
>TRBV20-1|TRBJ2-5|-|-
TGCAGTGCTGTCAGCCTCCAAGAGACCCAGTACTTC
CSAVSLQETQYF
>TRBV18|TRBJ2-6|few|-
TGTGCCAGCTCACCACTTCGCAGCGACTCTGGGGCCAACGTCCTGACTTTC
CASSPLRSDSGANVLTF
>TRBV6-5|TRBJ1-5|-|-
TGTGCCAGCAGTTACGACAGGACTCAGCCCCAGCATTTT
CASSYDRTQPQHF
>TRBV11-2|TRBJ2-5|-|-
TGTGCCAGCCGAGGAGGGTTGGGTAAAGAGACCCAGTACTTC
CASRGGLGKETQYF
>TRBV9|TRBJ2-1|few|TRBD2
TGTGCCAGCAGTTGGGGGGGAAATGAGCAGTTCTTC
CASSWGGNEQFF
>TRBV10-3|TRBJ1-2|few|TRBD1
TGTGCCATCAGTGAGTCAGCCGGACAGGCTAGCGGTGGCTACACCTTC
CAISESAGQASGGYTF
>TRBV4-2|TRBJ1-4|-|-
TGTGCCAGCAGCCAAGATGCGCCCCGGGGTGAAAAACTGTTTTTT
CASSQDAPRGEKLFF
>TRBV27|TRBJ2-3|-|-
TGTGCCAGCAGTTTTACATACCAATTGGGGACAGATACGCAGTATTTT
CASSFTYQLGTDTQYF
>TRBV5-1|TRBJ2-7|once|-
TGCGCCAGCAGCTTGGCTAGGGCCAGGGACTCCTACGAGCAGTACTTC
CASSLARARDSYEQYF
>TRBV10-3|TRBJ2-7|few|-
TGTGCCATCAGTGAATCGGGAAGCGGCTACGAGCAGTACTTC
CAISESGSGYEQYF
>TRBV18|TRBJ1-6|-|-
TGTGCCAGCTCAGAAGGACAGCGCCGCTCCTATAATTCACCCCTCCACTTT
CASSEGQRRSYNSPLHF
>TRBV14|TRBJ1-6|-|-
TGTGCCAGCAGTCAATCAGGGAGGATGAATTCACCCCTCCACTTT
CASSQSGRMNSPLHF
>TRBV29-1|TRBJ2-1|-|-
TGCAGCGTTGACCGGGGGAGCGAGCAGTTCTTC
CSVDRGSEQFF
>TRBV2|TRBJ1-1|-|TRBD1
TGTGCCACCAATATGGGGACAGGCGCGAACACTGAAGCTTTCTTT
CATNMGTGANTEAFF
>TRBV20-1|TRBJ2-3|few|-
TGCAGTGCTAGACCAGACGGATCAGATACGCAGTATTTT
CSARPDGSDTQYF
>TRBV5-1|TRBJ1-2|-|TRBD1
TGCGCCAGCAGCATGACAGGGGACCATGGCTACACCTTC
CASSMTGDHGYTF
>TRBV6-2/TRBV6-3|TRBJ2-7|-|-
TGTGCCAGCAGTTACCCCGAGTTCGGTTACGAGCAGTACTTC
CASSYPEFGYEQYF
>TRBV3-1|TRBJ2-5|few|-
TGTGCCAGCAGCCAAGTCCTCCGGGGAGTACTACAAGAGACCCAGTACTTC
CASSQVLRGVLQETQYF
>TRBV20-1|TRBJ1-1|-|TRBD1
TGCAGTGCCCCTAACCCGGGACAGGGGGAAGCTTTCTTT
CSAPNPGQGEAFF
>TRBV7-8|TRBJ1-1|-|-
TGTGCCAGCAGCCAGGAACAGGCGGCAGCTTTCTTT
CASSQEQAAAFF
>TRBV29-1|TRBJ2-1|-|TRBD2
TGCAGCGGCATGACTAGCGGGAGGGCCTACAGTGAGCAGTTCTTC
CSGMTSGRAYSEQFF
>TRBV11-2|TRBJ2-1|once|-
TGTGCCAGCAGCTTAGTCTCGGGGTTAAGCTCCTACAATGAGCAGTTCTTC
CASSLVSGLSSYNEQFF
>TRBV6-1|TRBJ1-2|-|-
TGTGCCAGCAGTGAAGATGGGACTTCCCGTCACACCTTC
CASSEDGTSRHTF
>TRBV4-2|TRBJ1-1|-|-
TGTGCCAGCAGCCAACCTTTTACCGACACTGAAGCTTTCTTT
CASSQPFTDTEAFF
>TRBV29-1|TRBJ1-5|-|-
TGCAGCGTCGCCAAAGGACAGAATCAGCCCCAGCATTTT
CSVAKGQNQPQHF
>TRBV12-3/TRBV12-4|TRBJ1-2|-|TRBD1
TGTGCCAGCACCCGACAGGGACGAGGCTACACCTTC
CASTRQGRGYTF
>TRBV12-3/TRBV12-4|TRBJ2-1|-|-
TGTGCCAGCAGTTCCCCAAATGGGTACCCCATCTACAATGAGCAGTTCTTC
CASSSPNGYPIYNEQFF
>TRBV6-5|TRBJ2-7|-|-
TGTGCCAGCAGTTACTCGGGGGTCGCAACCTACGAGCAGTACTTC
CASSYSGVATYEQYF
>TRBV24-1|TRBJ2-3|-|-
TGTGCCACCAGTGACCCAGGAGGGGGTCAGACAGATACGCAGTATTTT
CATSDPGGGQTDTQYF
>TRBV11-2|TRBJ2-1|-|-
TGTGCCAGCAGCTCAAGAGGGATGAGCGTCGGCAATGAGCAGTTCTTC
CASSSRGMSVGNEQFF
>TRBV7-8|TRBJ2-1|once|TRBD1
TGTGCCAGCCGGACCTCGGGACAGGGGCGTAGTGAGCAGTTCTTC
CASRTSGQGRSEQFF
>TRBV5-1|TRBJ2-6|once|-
TGCGCCAACAGATTATCTAGTACTGGGGCCAACGTCCTGACTTTC
CANRLSSTGANVLTF
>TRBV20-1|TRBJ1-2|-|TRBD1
TGCAGTGCCATTGGGGACAGGGGGATGAATGGCTATACCTTC
CSAIGDRGMNGYTF
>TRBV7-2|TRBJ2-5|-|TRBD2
TGTGCCAGCAGCTTAGTAGCGGGAGAAGAGACCCAGTACTTC
CASSLVAGEETQYF
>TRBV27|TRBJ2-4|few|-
TGTGCCAGCAGACGGCTCGGCGAAAACATTCAGTACTTC
CASRRLGENIQYF
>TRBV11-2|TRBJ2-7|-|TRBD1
TGTGCCAGCAGCTTAGCCCCCGGGACAGGTGGGAACTACGAGCAGTACTTC
CASSLAPGTGGNYEQYF
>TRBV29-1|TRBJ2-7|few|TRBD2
TGCAGCGTTGTCCCTAGCGGGAGCTCCTACGAGCAGTACTTC
CSVVPSGSSYEQYF
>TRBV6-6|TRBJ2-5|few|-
TGTGCCAGCAGTTACGGTGGGGCACAGCCGCAAGAGACCCAGTACTTC
CASSYGGAQPQETQYF
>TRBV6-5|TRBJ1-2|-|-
TGTGCCAGCAGTTACGACGTCGCGGCGGACTATGGCTACACCTTC
CASSYDVAADYGYTF
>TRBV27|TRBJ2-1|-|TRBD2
TGTGCCAGCAGTTTAGGGTTGGGGGGGATTTACAATGAGCAGTTCTTC
CASSLGLGGIYNEQFF
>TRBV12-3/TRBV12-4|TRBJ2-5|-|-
TGTGCCAGCAGTTTAGAGGGTCGGCAGACCCAGTACTTC
CASSLEGRQTQYF
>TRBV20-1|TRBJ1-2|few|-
TGCAGTGCTGCCGGCCGCAGGGGTGGTGGCTACACCTTC
CSAAGRRGGGYTF
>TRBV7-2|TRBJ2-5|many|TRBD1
TGTGCCAGCAGCTTAGCGCTCATGACAGGGCATCAAGAGACCCAGTACTTC
CASSLALMTGHQETQYF
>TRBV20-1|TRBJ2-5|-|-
TGCAGTGCAAATTGGGGACTGACTGGAGAGACCCAGTACTTC
CSANWGLTGETQYF
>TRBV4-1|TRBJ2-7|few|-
TGCGCCAGCAGCCGGTATCTAGAGGTTGGTGACGAGCAGTACTTC
CASSRYLEVGDEQYF
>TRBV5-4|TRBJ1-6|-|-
TGTGCCAGCAGCACAGAAGGGCTGGGCGGACCCCTCCACTTT
CASSTEGLGGPLHF
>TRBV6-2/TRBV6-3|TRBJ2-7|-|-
TGTGCCAGCAGTTACTTCCAGACAGAAAACTACGAGCAGTACTTC
CASSYFQTENYEQYF
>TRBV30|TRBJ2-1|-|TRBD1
TGTGCCTGGGGTGGGACAGGCAATGAGCAGTTCTTC
CAWGGTGNEQFF
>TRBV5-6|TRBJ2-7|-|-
TGTGCCAGCAGCTTATATCGGAAGCAAGACAGATCCTACGAGCAGTACTTC
CASSLYRKQDRSYEQYF